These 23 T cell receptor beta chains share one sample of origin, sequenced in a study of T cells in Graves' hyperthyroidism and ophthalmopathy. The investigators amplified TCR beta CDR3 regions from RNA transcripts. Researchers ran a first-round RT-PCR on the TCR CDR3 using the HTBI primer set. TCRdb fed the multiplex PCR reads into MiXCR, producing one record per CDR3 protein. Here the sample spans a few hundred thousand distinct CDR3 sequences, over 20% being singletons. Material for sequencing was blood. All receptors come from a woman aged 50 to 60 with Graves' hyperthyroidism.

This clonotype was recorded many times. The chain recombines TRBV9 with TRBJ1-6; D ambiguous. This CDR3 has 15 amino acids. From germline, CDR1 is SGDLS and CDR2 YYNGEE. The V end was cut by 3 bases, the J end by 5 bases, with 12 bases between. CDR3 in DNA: TGTGCCAGCAGCGGCGCACGCACGGATAATTCACCCCTCCACTTT. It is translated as CASSGARTDNSPLHF.

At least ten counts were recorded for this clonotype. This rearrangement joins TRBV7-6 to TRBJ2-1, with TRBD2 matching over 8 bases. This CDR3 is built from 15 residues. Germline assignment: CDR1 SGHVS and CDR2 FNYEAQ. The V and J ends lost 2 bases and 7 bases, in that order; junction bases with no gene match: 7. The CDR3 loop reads CASSLRREVPNEQFF. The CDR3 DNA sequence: TGTGCCAGCAGCTTAAGGCGGGAGGTTCCAAATGAGCAGTTCTTC.

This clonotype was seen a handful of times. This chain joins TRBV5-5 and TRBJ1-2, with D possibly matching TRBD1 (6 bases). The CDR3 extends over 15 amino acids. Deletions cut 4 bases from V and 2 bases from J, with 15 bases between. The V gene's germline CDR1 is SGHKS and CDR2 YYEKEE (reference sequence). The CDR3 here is CASSRTTGSNYGYTF. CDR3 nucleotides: TGTGCCAGCAGCCGCACTACAGGGTCCAACTATGGCTACACCTTC.

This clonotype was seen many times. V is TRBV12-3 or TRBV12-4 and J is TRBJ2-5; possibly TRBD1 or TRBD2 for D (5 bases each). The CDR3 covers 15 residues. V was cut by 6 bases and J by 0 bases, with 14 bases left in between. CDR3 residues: CASSLRATNQETQYF. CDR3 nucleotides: TGTGCCAGCAGCCTCAGGGCGACTAACCAAGAGACCCAGTACTTC.

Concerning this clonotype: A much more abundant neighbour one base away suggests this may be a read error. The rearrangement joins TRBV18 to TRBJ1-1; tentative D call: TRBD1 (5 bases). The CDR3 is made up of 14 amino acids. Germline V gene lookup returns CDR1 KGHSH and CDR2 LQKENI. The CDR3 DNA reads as TGTGCCGGCTCACCAGGGAGATTGAACACTGAAGCTTTCTTT. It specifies CAGSPGRLNTEAFF.

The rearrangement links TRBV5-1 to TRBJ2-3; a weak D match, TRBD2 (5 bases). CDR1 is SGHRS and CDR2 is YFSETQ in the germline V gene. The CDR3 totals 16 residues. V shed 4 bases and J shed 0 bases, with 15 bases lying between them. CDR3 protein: CASSPAAGASTDTQYF. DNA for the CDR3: TGCGCCAGCAGCCCGGCGGCGGGTGCTAGCACAGATACGCAGTATTTT. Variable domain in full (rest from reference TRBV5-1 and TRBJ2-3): KAGVTQTPRYLIKTRGQQVTLSCSPISGHRSVSWYQQTPGQGLQFLFEYFSETQRNKGNFPGRFSGRQFSNSRSEMNVSTLELGDSALYLCASSPAAGASTDTQYFGPGTRLTVL.

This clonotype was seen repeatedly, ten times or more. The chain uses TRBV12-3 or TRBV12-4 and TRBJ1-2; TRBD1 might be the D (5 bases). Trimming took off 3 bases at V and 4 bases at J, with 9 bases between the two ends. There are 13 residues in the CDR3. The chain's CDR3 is CASSFGTIYGYTF. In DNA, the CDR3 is TGTGCCAGCAGTTTCGGGACCATCTATGGCTACACCTTC.

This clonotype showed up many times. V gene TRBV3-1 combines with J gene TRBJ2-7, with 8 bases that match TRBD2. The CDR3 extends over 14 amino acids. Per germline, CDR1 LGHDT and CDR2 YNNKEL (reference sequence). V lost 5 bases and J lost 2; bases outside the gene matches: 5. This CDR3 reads CASSLREGPYEQYF. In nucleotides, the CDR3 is TGTGCCAGCAGCTTACGGGAGGGTCCCTACGAGCAGTACTTC.

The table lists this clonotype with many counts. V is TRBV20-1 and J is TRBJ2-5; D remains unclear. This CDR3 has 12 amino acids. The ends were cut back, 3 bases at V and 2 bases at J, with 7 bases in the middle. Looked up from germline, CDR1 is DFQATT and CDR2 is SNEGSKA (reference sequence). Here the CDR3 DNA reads TGCAGTGCTAGGGGGAATCAAGAGACCCAGTACTTC. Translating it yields CSARGNQETQYF.

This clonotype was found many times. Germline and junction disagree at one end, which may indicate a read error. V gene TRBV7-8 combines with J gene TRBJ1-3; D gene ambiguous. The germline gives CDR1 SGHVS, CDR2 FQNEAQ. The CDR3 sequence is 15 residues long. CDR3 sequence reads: CASSLAPISGNTIYF. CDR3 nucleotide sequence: TGTGCCAGCAGCCTAGCCCCGATCTCTGGAAACACCATATATTTT. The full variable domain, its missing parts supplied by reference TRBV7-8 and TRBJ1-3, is GAGVSQSPRYKVAKRGQDVALRCDPISGHVSLFWYQQALGQGPEFLTYFQNEAQLDKSGLPSDRFFAERPEGSVSTLKIQRTQQEDSAVYLCASSLAPISGNTIYFGEGSWLTVV.

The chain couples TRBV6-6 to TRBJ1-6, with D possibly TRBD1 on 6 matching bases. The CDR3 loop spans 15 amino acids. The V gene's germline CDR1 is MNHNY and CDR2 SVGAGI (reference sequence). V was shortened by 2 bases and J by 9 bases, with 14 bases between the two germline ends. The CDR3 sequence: CASSYLQGTTSPLHF. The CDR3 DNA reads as TGTGCCAGCAGTTACCTCCAGGGGACTACTTCACCCCTCCACTTT.

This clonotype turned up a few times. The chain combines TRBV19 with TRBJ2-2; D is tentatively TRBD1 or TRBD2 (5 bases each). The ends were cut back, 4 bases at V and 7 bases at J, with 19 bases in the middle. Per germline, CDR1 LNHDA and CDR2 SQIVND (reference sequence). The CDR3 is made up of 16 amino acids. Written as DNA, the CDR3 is TGTGCCAGTAGTAACCGGGGCCCGAGGAGTGACGGGGAGCTGTTTTTT. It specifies CASSNRGPRSDGELFF.

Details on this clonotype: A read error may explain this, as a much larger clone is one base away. The CDR3 nucleotides read TGTGCCAGCAGTCCCAGAGGGGGAGGGACAGATACGCAGTATTTT. It codes for CASSPRGGGTDTQYF. This chain joins TRBV6-1 and TRBJ2-3, with D maybe TRBD2 (7 bases). The V gene's germline CDR1 is MNHNS and CDR2 SASEGT. This CDR3 comprises 15 residues. The V gene lost 5 bases and the J gene lost 3 bases, with 15 bases spanning the gap.

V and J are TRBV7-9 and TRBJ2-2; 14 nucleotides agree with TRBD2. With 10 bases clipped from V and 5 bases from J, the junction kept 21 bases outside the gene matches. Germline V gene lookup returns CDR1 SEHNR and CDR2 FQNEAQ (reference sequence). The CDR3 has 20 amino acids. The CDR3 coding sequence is TGTGCCATCCCAGTCCGGGCAGCGACTAGCGGGAGGGCAAGGACCGGGGAGCTGTTTTTT. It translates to CAIPVRAATSGRARTGELFF.

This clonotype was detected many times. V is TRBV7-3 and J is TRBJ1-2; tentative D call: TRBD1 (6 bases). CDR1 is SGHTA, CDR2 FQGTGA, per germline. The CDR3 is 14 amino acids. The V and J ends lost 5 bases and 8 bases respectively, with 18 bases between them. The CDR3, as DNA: TGTGCCAGCAGCGGAGCCGGGACATCGGGGGGCTACACCTTC. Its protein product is CASSGAGTSGGYTF.

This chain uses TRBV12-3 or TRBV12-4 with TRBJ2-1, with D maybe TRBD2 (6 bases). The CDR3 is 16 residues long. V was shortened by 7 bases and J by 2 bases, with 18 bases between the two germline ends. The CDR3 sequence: CASTTVRDWTYNEQFF. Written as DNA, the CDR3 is TGTGCCAGCACCACCGTCCGGGACTGGACCTACAATGAGCAGTTCTTC.

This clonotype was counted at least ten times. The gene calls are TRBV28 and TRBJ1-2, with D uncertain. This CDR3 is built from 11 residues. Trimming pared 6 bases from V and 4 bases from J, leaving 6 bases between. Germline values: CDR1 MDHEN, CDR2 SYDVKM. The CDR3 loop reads CASSSVYGYTF. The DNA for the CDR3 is TGTGCCAGCAGCTCTGTCTATGGCTACACCTTC.

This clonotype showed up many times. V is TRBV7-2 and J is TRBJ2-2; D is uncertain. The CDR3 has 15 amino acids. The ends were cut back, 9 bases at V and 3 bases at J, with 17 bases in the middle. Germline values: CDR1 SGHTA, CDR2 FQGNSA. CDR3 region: CASNTRTGYTGELFF. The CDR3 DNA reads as TGTGCCAGTAACACGAGGACCGGGTACACCGGGGAGCTGTTTTTT.

The CDR3 region is CASSHPGRRDWGYTF. CDR3 sequence (DNA): TGTGCCAGCAGCCATCCGGGACGGCGAGACTGGGGCTACACCTTC. This sequence joins TRBV7-9 and TRBJ1-2, with D possibly matching TRBD1 (5 bases). CDR3 length equals 15 residues. The V end was cut by 5 bases, the J end by 8 bases, with 21 bases between. The germline gives CDR1 SEHNR, CDR2 FQNEAQ (reference sequence).

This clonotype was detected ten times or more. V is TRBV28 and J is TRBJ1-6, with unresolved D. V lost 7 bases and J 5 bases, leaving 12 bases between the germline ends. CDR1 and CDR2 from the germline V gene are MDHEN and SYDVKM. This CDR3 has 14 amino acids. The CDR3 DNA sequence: TGTGCCAGCAAGGTCTTCGGAGATAATTCACCCCTCCACTTT. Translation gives CASKVFGDNSPLHF.

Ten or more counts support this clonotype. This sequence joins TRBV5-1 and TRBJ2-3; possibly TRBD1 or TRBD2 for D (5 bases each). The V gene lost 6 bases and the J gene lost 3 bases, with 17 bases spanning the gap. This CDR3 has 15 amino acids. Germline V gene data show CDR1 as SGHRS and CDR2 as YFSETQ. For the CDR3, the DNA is TGCGCCAGCATTGTTGGGACGGTGGGTACAGATACGCAGTATTTT. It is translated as CASIVGTVGTDTQYF. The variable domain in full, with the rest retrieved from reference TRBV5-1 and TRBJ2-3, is KAGVTQTPRYLIKTRGQQVTLSCSPISGHRSVSWYQQTPGQGLQFLFEYFSETQRNKGNFPGRFSGRQFSNSRSEMNVSTLELGDSALYLCASIVGTVGTDTQYFGPGTRLTVL.

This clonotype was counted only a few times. CDR3 bases: TGTGCCAGCGGCATTGGGAACTCTGGGGCCAACGTCCTGACTTTC. This sequence encodes CASGIGNSGANVLTF. The V call is TRBV27, the J call TRBJ2-6, with unresolved D. The CDR3 loop spans 15 amino acids. CDR1 and CDR2 from the germline V gene are MNHEY and SMNVEV (reference sequence). Trimming took off 8 bases at V and 0 bases at J, with 11 bases between the two ends.

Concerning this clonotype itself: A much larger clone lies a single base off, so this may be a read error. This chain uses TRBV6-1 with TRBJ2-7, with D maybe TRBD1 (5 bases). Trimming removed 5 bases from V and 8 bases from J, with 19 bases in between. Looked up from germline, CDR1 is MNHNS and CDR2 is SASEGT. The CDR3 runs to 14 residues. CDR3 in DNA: TGTGCCAGCAGTCCCCTGGGGCAGGGAAGCCAGCAGTACTTC. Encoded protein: CASSPLGQGSQQYF.